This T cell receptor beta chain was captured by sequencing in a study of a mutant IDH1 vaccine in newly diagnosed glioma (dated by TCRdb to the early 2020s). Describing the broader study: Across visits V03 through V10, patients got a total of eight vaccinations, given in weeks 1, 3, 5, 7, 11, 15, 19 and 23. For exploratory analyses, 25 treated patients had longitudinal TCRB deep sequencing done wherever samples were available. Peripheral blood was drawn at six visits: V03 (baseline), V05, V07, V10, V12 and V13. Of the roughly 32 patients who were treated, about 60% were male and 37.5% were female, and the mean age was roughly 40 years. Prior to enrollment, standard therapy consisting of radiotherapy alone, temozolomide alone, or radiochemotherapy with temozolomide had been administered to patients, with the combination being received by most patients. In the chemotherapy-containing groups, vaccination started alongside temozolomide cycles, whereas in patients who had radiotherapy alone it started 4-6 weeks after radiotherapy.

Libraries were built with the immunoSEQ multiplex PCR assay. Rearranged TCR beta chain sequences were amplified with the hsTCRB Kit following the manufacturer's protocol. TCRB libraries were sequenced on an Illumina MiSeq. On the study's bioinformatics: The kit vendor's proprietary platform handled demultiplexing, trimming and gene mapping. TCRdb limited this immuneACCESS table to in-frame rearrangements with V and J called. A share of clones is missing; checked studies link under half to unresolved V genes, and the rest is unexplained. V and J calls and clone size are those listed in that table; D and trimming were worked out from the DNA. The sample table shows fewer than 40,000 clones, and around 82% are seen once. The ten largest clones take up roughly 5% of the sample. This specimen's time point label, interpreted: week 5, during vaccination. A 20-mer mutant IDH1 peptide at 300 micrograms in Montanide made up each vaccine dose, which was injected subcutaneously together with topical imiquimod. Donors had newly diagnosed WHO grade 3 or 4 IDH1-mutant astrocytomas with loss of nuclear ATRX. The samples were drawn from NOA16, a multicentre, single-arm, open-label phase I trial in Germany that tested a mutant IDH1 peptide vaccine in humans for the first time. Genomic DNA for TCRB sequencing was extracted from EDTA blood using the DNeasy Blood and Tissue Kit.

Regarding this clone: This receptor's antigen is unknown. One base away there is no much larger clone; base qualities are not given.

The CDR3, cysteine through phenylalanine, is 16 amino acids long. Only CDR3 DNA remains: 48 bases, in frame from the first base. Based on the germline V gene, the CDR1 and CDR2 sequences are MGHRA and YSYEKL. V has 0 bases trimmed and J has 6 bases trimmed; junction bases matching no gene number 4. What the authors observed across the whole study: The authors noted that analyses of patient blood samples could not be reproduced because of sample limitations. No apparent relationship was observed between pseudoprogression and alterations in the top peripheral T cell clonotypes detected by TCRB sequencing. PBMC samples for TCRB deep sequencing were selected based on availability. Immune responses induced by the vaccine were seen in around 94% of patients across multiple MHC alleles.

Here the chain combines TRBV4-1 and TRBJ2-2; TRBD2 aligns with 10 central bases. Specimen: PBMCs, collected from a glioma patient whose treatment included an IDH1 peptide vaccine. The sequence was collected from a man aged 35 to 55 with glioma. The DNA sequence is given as TGCGCCAGCAGCCAAGATCGGAGCGGGGGGGCCGGGGAGCTGTTTTTT. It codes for CASSQDRSGGAGELFF.